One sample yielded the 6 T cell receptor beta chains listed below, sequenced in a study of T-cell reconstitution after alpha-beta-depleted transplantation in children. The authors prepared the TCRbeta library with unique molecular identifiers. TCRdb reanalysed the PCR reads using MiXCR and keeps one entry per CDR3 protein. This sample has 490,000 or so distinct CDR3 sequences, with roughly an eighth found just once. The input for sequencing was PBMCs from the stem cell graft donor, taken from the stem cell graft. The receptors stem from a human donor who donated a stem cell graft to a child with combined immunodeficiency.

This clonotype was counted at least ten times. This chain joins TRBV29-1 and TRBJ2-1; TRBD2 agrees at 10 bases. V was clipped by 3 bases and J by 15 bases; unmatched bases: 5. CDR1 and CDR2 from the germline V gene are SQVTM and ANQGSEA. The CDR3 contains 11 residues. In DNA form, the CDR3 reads TGCAGCGTTGAGTTACTAGCGGGACTGTTCTTC. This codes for CSVELLAGLFF.

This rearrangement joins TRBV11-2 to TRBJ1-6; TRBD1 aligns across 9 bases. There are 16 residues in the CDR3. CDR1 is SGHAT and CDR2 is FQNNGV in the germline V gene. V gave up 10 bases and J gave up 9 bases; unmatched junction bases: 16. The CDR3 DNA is TGTGCCACCGCCGAAAACAGGGGGCCAGTTGGTTCACCCCTCCACTTT. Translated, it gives CATAENRGPVGSPLHF.

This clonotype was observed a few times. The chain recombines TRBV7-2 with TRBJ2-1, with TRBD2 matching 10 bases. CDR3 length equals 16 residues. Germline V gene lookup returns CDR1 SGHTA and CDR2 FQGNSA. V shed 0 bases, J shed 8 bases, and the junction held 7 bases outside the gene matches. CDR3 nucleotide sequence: TGTGCCAGCAGCTTAGCGCCAGCGGGGGGGCTGTATGAGCAGTTCTTC. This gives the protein CASSLAPAGGLYEQFF.

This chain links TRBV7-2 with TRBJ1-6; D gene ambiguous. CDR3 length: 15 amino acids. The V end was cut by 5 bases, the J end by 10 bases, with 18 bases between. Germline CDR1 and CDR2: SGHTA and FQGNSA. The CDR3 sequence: CASSQGGNTGSPLHF. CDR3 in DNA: TGTGCCAGCAGCCAAGGCGGCAACACCGGATCACCCCTCCACTTT.

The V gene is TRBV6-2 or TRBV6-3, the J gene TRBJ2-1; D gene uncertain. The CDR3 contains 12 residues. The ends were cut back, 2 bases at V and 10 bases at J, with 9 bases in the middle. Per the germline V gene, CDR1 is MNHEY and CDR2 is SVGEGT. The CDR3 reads CASSYQVVEQFF. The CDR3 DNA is TGTGCCAGCAGTTACCAAGTGGTAGAGCAGTTCTTC.

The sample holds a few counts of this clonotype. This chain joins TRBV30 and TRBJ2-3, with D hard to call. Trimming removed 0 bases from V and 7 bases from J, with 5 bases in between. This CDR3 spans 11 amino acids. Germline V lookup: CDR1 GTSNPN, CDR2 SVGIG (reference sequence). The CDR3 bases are TGTGCCTGGAGTGTGAAGAATACGCAGTATTTT. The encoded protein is CAWSVKNTQYF.